This T cell receptor beta chain was captured in a study of blood T cell repertoires in COVID-19 (dated by TCRdb to between 2020 and 2021). At the level of the whole study: The collaborator samples originated in the United States, Italy and Spain and spanned the acute and convalescent phases of COVID-19. The material from the prospective study consisted of cDNA or gDNA derived from T cells, B-cell-depleted T cells, or PBMCs. Subjects who had been exposed to COVID-19, were actively infected with it, or had recovered from it provided the deeply sampled blood TCRbeta repertoires that made up the dataset. A freely available public database, intended as a resource for researchers studying the immune response to SARS-CoV-2, is where the repertoires were released. The samples were drawn from the first 160 participants of the ongoing ImmuneRACE study and from more than 1,000 subjects provided by 6 global collaborators. Nearly every sample came with metadata listing a de-identified subject ID, COVID-19 status, age in years and sex. Where available, HLA class I and class II types were taken from metadata supplied by the sample provider and were not determined by assay-based typing.

Whole blood was collected in K2EDTA tubes by collaborating institutions according to the institutions' own protocols. Collaborator samples were shipped for TCRbeta analysis as frozen whole blood, isolated PBMCs, or DNA extracted from either sample type. At the junction V is shortened by 2 bases and J by 9 bases, with 14 bases in between. Inclusive of the bounding cysteine and phenylalanine, the CDR3 is 14 residues long. The retained sequence is limited to the CDR3, 42 bases, with the frame set at the first base. CDR1 and CDR2, per the germline V gene, are WSHSY and SAAADI. TCRbeta CDR3 regions were amplified from genomic DNA by means of the immunoSEQ Assay, a bias-controlled multiplex PCR. The authors processed their data as follows. The number of nucleated cells in each sample was estimated by amplification of reference gene primers within the assay. To quantify the absolute abundance of each unique TCRbeta CDR3 rearrangement, sequence reads were collapsed and filtered. For each sample, productive Simpson clonality was calculated by taking the square root of Simpson's diversity index across productive rearrangements. Not all clones reach the TCRdb copy of this immuneACCESS table, which keeps in-frame sequences only. Checked studies attribute under half of the gap to unresolved V genes and leave the rest unexplained. The DNA gave D and trimming, while V, J and clone size come from that table. This sample has about 400,000 clones in its table, and 89% of those were observed once. Of the sample, roughly 1.2% is held by the ten largest clones.

A remark on this clone: It lacks a known antigen. Base qualities are missing; no much larger clone stands one base away.

Overall study results and their limits: Clinical and demographic metadata were provided uncurated, with the amount varying by source and participant.

This receptor was taken from a man aged 40-50 years with acute or convalescent COVID-19. The chain links TRBV10-2 with TRBJ1-5, with TRBD1 tentatively as D gene (5 bases match). The sample was peripheral blood. The nucleotide sequence is given as TGCGCCAGCAGTGAGGAGGCAGGGATTTCGCCCCAGCATTTT. This yields the protein CASSEEAGISPQHF.